What follows are 14 T cell receptor beta chains derived from one specimen sequenced in a study of cytomegalovirus exposure and HLA in healthy donors. PCR involved 60 Vbeta and 13 Jbeta primers. The protocol was immunoSEQ multiplex PCR, while the TCRdb copy is restricted to in-frame clones and leaves out a portion. The table includes 150,000 to 200,000 clones, over 60% detected once. The sequenced sample consisted of PBMCs. The origin of the receptors is a man in his forties or fifties in good health and CMV-seropositive.

For the CDR3, the DNA is TGTGCCAGCAGTTTCGTGGGACAGGGGCCTTCCATGAACACTGAAGCTTTCTTT. Amino acids: CASSFVGQGPSMNTEAFF. V is TRBV27 and J is TRBJ1-1; TRBD1 aligns across 10 bases. The V and J ends lost 3 bases and 0 bases, in that order; junction bases with no gene match: 10. CDR3 length: 18 residues. Germline CDR1 and CDR2: MNHEY and SMNVEV (reference sequence).

The chain employs TRBV6-6 and TRBJ1-2; no clear D gene. The germline V gene encodes CDR1 MNHNY and CDR2 SVGAGI (reference sequence). CDR3 length: 13 residues. V was pared by 4 bases and J by 7 bases, with 13 bases between. CDR3 DNA: TGTGCCAGCAGTTTAGAGGGAATCACTGGCTACACCTTC. Residues: CASSLEGITGYTF.

This rearrangement joins TRBV25-1 to TRBJ1-5; D is possibly TRBD1 (5 bases). In germline, CDR1 is MGHDK, CDR2 SYGVNS. The CDR3 runs to 18 residues. V gave up 5 bases and J gave up 0 bases, with 20 bases separating them. This chain's CDR3 is CASSPSGTELYSNQPQHF. Written as DNA, the CDR3 is TGTGCCAGCAGTCCCTCCGGGACTGAACTTTATAGCAATCAGCCCCAGCATTTT.

This clone was counted a few times. The chain uses TRBV28 and TRBJ2-7; 11 bases map to TRBD1. The CDR3 loop spans 16 amino acids. Per the germline V gene, CDR1 is MDHEN and CDR2 is SYDVKM. Losses at the gene ends were 4 bases for V and 6 bases for J; bases not matched to a gene: 11. The CDR3 here is CASSSWTQDRGPEQYV. CDR3 coding DNA: TGTGCCAGCAGTTCCTGGACGCAGGACAGGGGGCCCGAGCAGTACGTC.

The chain carries TRBV5-4 and TRBJ1-6; D is unresolved. The CDR3 consists of 13 residues. Germline CDR1 reads SGHNT; CDR2 reads YYREEE (reference sequence). Trimming left V 5 bases short and J 7 bases short, with 10 bases between. The CDR3 DNA follows: TGTGCCAGCAGTTCGGTTGTGAATTCACCCCTCCACTTT. Its translation: CASSSVVNSPLHF.

The chain uses TRBV29-1 and TRBJ1-2, with a tentative D call TRBD1 (6 bases). The CDR3 runs 15 residues. V was clipped by 6 bases and J by 5 bases, with 22 bases between them. Germline V gives CDR1 SQVTM, CDR2 ANQGSEA. CDR3 sequence reads: CSVKGGIIDKYGYTF. CDR3 nucleotide sequence: TGCAGCGTAAAGGGGGGGATTATCGACAAATATGGCTACACCTTC.

The V and J genes are TRBV7-9 and TRBJ1-6, with 10 nucleotides matching TRBD1. The CDR3 runs 18 residues. Trimming removed 4 bases from V and 3 bases from J; junction bases left unmatched: 9. Germline CDR1 and CDR2: SEHNR and FQNEAQ (reference sequence). The CDR3, as DNA: TGTGCCAGCAGCTCGTACGGACAGGGGGATATCTATAATTCACCCCTCCACTTT. It encodes CASSSYGQGDIYNSPLHF.

The genes are TRBV5-1 and TRBJ1-2; 9 nucleotides align to TRBD1. CDR1 is SGHRS, CDR2 YFSETQ, per germline. This CDR3 contains 14 residues. Trimming at V came to 0 bases and at J to 5 bases, leaving 2 bases not matched to a gene. In DNA, the CDR3 is TGCGCCAGCAGCTTGGCCGGGACAGGGTATGGCTACACCTTC. Translation: CASSLAGTGYGYTF.

The V and J genes are TRBV27 and TRBJ2-2; D is ambiguous. V was clipped by 4 bases and J by 3 bases, with 6 bases between them. This CDR3 has 13 amino acids. The germline V gene encodes CDR1 MNHEY and CDR2 SMNVEV (reference sequence). CDR3 sequence: CASSWQDTGELFF. The DNA for the CDR3 is TGTGCCAGCAGTTGGCAGGACACCGGGGAGCTGTTTTTT.

The J gene is TRBJ1-1, the V gene TRBV11-2, with 7 bases fitting TRBD1. With 4 bases clipped from V and 1 base from J, the junction kept 9 bases outside the gene matches. This CDR3 has 16 amino acids. From germline, CDR1 is SGHAT and CDR2 FQNNGV. The CDR3 protein is CASSSRARGSNTEAFF. CDR3 DNA: TGTGCCAGCAGCTCGAGGGCCAGGGGGTCGAACACTGAAGCTTTCTTT.

This chain links TRBV11-2 with TRBJ1-5, with D perhaps matching TRBD1 (5 bases). Germline assignment: CDR1 SGHAT and CDR2 FQNNGV. The CDR3 extends over 16 amino acids. V lost 2 bases and J 2 bases, leaving 13 bases between the germline ends. The CDR3 DNA sequence: TGTGCCAGCAGCTTAAGTGGTGTAGGGGGCAATCAGCCCCAGCATTTT. It yields the protein CASSLSGVGGNQPQHF.

This clone was counted a few times. The chain is built from TRBV2 and TRBJ2-7; D is perhaps TRBD2 (6 bases). Trimming removed 7 bases at V and 5 bases at J, with 18 bases between. The CDR3 runs 14 residues. Looked up from germline, CDR1 is SNHLY and CDR2 is FYNNEI. This CDR3 reads CASNYRRGEDEQYV. The CDR3 DNA follows: TGTGCCAGCAATTATAGGAGGGGAGAAGACGAGCAGTACGTC.

The chain has TRBV7-8 and TRBJ2-7, with 7 bases matching TRBD1. The CDR3 contains 14 residues. After removal of 1 base from V and 7 bases from J, the junction contained 7 bases not matched to a gene. Germline assignment: CDR1 SGHVS and CDR2 FQNEAQ. In DNA form, the CDR3 reads TGTGCCAGCAGCTTAGTAGGGGGCTACGGGGAGCAGTACTTC. This codes for CASSLVGGYGEQYF.

The chain employs TRBV5-1 and TRBJ2-7, with 7 bases lining up with TRBD1. This CDR3 is 14 amino acids long. V lost 4 bases to trimming and J lost 0 bases; unmatched junction nucleotides: 4. Germline lookup yields CDR1 SGHRS and CDR2 YFSETQ. The CDR3 coding sequence is TGCGCCAGCAGCCAGGGGGACAGCTCCTACGAGCAGTACTTC. Encoded protein: CASSQGDSSYEQYF.